Described below is a single T cell receptor beta chain sequence and its context. Its antigen is currently not known. No quality values exist for individual bases; no much larger clone is one base distant. The TCRbeta CDR3 regions were amplified in a multiplexed two-step PCR with Vbeta-specific forward primers and Jbeta-specific reverse primers. TCRbeta libraries were sequenced on an Illumina instrument through the immunoSEQ service. Per the original workflow: V, D and J genes were assigned using IMGT annotation, and counts were corrected for multiplex PCR bias using synthetic CDR3 analogues. In the immunoSEQ Analyzer, repertoire clonality was calculated as one minus normalized Shannon entropy. Fisher's exact test with Benjamini-Hochberg false discovery rate control was used to define clonal expansion, with two-tailed P<0.01. Not all clones reach the TCRdb copy of this immuneACCESS table, which keeps in-frame sequences only. Checked studies attribute under half of the gap to unresolved V genes and leave the rest unexplained. V and J calls and clone size are as listed in that table; D and trimming were resolved from the DNA. For this sample there are fewer than 40,000 clones; roughly 89% appear just once. The ten largest clones add up to approximately 0.059% of the sample.

The CDR3 measures 14 amino acids from cysteine to phenylalanine. The DNA shown is the 42-base CDR3, in frame from base 1. After removal of 2 bases from V and 7 bases from J, the junction retains 6 bases not matched to a gene. CDR1 and CDR2, looked up from the germline V gene (reference sequence), are GTSNPN and SVGIG. The record originates from a study of regulatory dendritic cells for organ transplantation (TCRdb year 2017). At the level of the whole study: Sorted naive and memory CD4+ and CD8+ T cells had their TCRbeta repertoires sequenced both before and after allostimulation with either regulatory or mature dendritic cells. What the study reported, not specific to this receptor: Allostimulation expanded memory CD8+ clones in both subjects, but regulatory dendritic cells appeared to induce more limited expansion than mature dendritic cells. Highly diverse repertoires were observed in naive CD4+ and CD8+ T cells, whereas lower diversity was observed in memory cells, and the most oligoclonal repertoires were found in memory CD8+ cells. Of the resting subsets, memory CD8+ T cells had the largest number of alloreactive TCR clonotypes. Only a couple of subjects were sequenced, and considerable between-individual heterogeneity in the alloreactive memory CD8+ T cell pool was noted by the authors.

Naive T cells were sorted as CD45RA+ and memory T cells as CD45RO+ CD4+ or CD8+ cells by FACS. T cells for TCR sequencing came from two healthy control subjects. Sorted T cell subsets that were not stimulated were used as baseline controls for the mixed lymphocyte reactions. Genomic DNA was extracted with the Qiagen DNeasy Blood & Tissue Kit. The sequence links TRBV30 to TRBJ2-2; TRBD1 matches 8 bases in the middle. Sequencing used naive CD4+ T cells from blood. According to the study, the label for this sample's cell subset or site signals: CD45RA+ naive T cells. This clonotype was sampled from a human donor in good health. In nucleotide form, the sequence is TGTGCCTGGAGTCCGGGACAGGCGATCGGGGAGCTGTTTTTT. This codes for CAWSPGQAIGELFF.